The entry below describes one T cell receptor (beta chain). The target antigen is unknown. The sample comes from a study of T cell responses to AZD1222 COVID-19 vaccine. Looking at the study overall: Both about-4-week and about-12-week second-dose recipients were combined.

Sequenced by immunoSEQ multiplex PCR; TCRdb stores in-frame clones only, minus some. The repertoire consists of around 67,000 clones, with approximately 81% occurring once and the leading ten covering about 20%. Per the germline V gene, CDR1 is SGHVS and CDR2 is FNYEAQ. CDR3 size: 14 residues. After removal of 1 base from V and 6 bases from J, the junction contained 0 bases not matched to a gene. Overall study findings and caveats: Repertoires were collected only later (after the peak T cell response had occurred). Vaccine-associated CD4 TCRs ranged over spike, dominating at 160-218 and 743-854.

The clonotype comes from an adult in good health. The chain combines TRBV7-6 with TRBJ2-1, with 10 bases matching TRBD1. The specimen comprised peripheral blood, sampled on day 0 of AZD1222 vaccination. The chain's CDR3 is CASSLGTGGNEQFF. The DNA for the CDR3 is TGTGCCAGCAGCTTAGGGACAGGGGGCAATGAGCAGTTCTTC.